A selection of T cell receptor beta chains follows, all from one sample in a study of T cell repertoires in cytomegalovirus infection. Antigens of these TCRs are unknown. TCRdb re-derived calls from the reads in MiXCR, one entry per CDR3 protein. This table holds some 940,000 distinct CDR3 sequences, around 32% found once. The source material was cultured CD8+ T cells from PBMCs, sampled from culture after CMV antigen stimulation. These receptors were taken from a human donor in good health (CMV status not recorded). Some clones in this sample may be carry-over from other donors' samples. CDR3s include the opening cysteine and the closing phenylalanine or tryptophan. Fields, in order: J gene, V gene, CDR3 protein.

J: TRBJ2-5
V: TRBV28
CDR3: CASTNYGAGGTAGGPQETQYF

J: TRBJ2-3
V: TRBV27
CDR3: CASSLSNDLTDTQYF

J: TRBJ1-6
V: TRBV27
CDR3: CASKGQGRKETYNSPLHF

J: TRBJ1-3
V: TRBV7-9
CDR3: CASSITDRVSKLGNTIYF

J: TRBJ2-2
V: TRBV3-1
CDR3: CASSHLIRAGPGELFF

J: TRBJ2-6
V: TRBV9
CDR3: CASSVRLQGVANVLTF

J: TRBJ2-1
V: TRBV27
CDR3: CASSFRAGGPHNEQFF

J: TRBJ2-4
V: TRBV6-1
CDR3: CASSLGQGGFYIQYF

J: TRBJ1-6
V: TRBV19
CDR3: CASRTIRDTGGNSPLHF

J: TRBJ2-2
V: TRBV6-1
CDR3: CATRSTGNTGELFF

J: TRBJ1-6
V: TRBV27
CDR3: CASSFQGYSPLHF

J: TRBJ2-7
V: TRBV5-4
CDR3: CASSPTSGGSHSYEQYF

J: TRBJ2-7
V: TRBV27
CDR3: CATQSPGDEQYF

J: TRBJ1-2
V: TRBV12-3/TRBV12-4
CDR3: CASSLVQGFGYTF

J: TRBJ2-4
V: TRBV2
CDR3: CASIGSGWDKNIQYF

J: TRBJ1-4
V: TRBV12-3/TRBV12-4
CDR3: CASRITDDEKLFF

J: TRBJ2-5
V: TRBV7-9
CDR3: CASSLLAGASKETQYF

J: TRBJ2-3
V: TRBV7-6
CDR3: CASSTPTSEYTDTQYF

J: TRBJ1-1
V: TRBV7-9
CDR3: CASSLSQGWSEAFF

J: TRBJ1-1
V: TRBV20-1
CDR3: CSARDIWNTEAFF

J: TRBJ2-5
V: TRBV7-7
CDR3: CASSRDLGETQYF

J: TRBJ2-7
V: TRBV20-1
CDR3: CSASLRDSSYEQYF

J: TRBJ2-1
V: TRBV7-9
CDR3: CASSLVDRENEQFF

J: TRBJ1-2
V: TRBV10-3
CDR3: CAISKSNGATAPDGYTF

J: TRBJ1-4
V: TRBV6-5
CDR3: CASSLLGNEKLFF

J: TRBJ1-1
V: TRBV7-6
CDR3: CASSFRSLEAFF

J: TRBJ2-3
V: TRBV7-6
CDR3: CASSLALPGTSSTSTDTQYF

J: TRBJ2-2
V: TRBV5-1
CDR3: CASSWTGRPGELFF

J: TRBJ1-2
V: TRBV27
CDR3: CASSLKQEGYGYTF

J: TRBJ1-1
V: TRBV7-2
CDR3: CASSPMGGGKNTEALF

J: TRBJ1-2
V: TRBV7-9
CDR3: CASELAGHLKGGYTF

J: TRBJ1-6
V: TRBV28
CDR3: CASTYTGTGVSPLHF

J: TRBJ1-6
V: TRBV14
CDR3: CASSQDGAGTSSYNSPLHF

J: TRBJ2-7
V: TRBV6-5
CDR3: CASSYSGLAAYEQYF

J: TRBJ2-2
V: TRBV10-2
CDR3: CASSESYSSGTSGGHPVTGELFF

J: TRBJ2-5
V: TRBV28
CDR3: CASSLGDRLKETQYF

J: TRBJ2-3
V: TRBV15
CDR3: CATSSSGSRADTQYF

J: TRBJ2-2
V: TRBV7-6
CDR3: CASVPRDRVAGELFF

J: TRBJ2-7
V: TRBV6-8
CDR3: CASRYRDRGYEQYF

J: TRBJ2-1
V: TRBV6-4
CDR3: CASSATLLGTGSGNEQFF

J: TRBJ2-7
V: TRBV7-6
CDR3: CASSLGDRDRRIEQYF

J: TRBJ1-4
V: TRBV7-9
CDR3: CASRTLRTDNEKLFF

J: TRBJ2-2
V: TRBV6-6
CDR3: CASSLGFTGTGLAGNTGELFF

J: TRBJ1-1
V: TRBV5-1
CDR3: CASSLAVRGPNTEAFF

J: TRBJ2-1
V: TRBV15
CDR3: CATSRTDRGHNEQFF

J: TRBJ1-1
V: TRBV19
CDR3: CASSLPFGQGVEGAFF

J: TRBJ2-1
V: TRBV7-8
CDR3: CASSLGDGQGARNEQFF

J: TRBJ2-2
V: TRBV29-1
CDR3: CSVPTSGVRTGELFF

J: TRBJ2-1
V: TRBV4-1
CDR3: CASSRVRGGEQFF

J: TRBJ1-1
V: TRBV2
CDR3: CASSDLGQGDTEAFF

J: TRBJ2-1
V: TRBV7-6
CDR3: CASSYNSEQFF

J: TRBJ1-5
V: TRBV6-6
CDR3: CASSYPGGHQPQHF

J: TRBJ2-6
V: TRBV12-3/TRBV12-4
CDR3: CASSFVVPPGANVLTF

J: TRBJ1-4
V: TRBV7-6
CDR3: CASSFGHKVATNEKLFF

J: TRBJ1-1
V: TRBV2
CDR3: CASSESRAMNTEAFF

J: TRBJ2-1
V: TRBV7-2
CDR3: CASSLLAGGALYNEQFF

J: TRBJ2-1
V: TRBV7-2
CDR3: CASSPRDRGLLNEQFF

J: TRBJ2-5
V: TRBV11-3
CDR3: CASSLGPGADPHEIQYF

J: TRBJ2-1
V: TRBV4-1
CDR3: CASSEGGLAGLYNEQFF

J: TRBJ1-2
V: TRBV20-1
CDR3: CSPLSPAFDTF